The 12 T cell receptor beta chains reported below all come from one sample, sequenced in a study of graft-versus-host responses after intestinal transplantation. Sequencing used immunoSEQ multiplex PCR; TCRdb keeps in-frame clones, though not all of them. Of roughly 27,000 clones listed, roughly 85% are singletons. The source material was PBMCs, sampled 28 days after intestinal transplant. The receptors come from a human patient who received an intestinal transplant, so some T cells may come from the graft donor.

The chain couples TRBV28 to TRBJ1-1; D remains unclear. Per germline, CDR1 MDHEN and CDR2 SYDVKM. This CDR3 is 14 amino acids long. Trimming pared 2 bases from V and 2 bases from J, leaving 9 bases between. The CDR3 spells CASSLNILNTEAFF. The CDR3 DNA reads TGTGCCAGCAGTTTAAACATACTAAACACTGAAGCTTTCTTT.

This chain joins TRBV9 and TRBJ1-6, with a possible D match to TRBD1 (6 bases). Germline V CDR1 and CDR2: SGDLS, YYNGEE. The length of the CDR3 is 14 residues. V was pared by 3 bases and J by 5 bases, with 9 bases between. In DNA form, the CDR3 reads TGTGCCAGCAGCGGGACAGTCAATAATTCACCCCTCCACTTT. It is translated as CASSGTVNNSPLHF.

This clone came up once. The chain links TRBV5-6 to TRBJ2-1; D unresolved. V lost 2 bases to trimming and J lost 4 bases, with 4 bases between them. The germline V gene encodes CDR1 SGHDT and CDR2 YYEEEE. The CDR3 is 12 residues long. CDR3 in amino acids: CASSFQYNEQFF. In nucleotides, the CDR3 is TGTGCCAGCAGCTTTCAATACAATGAGCAGTTCTTC.

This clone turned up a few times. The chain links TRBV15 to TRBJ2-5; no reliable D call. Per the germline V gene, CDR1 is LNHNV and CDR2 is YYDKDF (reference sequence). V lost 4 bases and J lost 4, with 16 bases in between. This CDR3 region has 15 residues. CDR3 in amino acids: CATSTPPRGRETQYF. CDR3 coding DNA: TGTGCCACCAGCACTCCACCTAGAGGCCGAGAGACCCAGTACTTC.

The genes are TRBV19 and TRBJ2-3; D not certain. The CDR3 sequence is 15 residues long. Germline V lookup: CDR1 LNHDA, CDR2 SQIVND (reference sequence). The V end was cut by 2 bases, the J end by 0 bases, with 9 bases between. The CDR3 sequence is CASSITPTSTDTQYF. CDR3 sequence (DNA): TGTGCCAGTAGTATAACTCCTACTAGCACAGATACGCAGTATTTT.

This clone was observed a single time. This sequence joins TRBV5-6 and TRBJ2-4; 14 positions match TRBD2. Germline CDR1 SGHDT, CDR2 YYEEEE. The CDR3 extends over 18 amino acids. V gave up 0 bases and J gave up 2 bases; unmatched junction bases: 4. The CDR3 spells CASSLGLAGGPSKNIQYF. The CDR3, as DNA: TGTGCCAGCAGCTTGGGACTAGCGGGAGGGCCCTCCAAAAACATTCAGTACTTC.

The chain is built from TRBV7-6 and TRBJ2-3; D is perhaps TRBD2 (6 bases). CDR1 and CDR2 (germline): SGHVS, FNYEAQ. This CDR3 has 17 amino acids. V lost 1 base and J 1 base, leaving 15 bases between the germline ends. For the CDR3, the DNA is TGTGCCAGCAGCTTAGGGGGTTGGAGGGAACGCACAGATACGCAGTATTTT. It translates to CASSLGGWRERTDTQYF.

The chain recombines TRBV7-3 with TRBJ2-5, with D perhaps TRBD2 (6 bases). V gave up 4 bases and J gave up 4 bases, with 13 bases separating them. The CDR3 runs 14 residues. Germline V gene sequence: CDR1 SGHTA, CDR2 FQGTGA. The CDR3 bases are TGTGCCAGCAGCTGGGGCGGGACGGGAGAGACCCAGTACTTC. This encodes CASSWGGTGETQYF.

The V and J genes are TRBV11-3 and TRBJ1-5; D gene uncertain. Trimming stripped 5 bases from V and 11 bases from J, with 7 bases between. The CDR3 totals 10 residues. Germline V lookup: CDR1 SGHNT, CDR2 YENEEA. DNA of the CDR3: TGTGCCAGCAGCCCGAAGTCCCAGCATTTT. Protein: CASSPKSQHF.

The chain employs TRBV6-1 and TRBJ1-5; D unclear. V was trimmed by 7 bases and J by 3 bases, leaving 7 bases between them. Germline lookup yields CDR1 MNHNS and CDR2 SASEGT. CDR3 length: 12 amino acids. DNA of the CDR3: TGTGCCAGCACCACATCCAATCAGCCCCAGCATTTT. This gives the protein CASTTSNQPQHF.

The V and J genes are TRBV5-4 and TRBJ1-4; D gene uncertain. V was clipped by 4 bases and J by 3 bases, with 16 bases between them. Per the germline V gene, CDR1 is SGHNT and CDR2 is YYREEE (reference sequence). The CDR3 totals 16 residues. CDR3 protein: CASSEGRRGSNEKLFF. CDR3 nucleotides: TGTGCCAGCAGCGAAGGACGGAGAGGATCTAATGAAAAACTGTTTTTT.

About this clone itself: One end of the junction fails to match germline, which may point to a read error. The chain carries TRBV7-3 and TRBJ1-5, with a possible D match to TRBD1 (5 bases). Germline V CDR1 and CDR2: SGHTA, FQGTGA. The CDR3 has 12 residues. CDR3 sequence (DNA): TGTGCCAGCAGCTTTCCTCTTTCGGGACGGCGTTTT. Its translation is CASSFPLSGRRF. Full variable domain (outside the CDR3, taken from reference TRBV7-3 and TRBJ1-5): GAGVSQTPSNKVTEKGKYVELRCDPISGHTALYWYRQSLGQGPEFLIYFQGTGAADDSGLPNDRFFAVRPEGSVSTLKIQRTERGDSAVYLCASSFPLSGRRFGDGTRLSIL.